These 27 T cell receptor beta chains originate from one sample sequenced in a study of T cells after yellow fever vaccination. TCRdb ran MiXCR on the 5' RACE reads and lists one entry per CDR3 protein. The table has over 300,000 distinct CDR3 sequences, 6.8% seen once. The specimen comprised PBMCs, sampled roughly 45 days after the first yellow fever vaccination. These receptors all come from a young man who received the YFV17D yellow fever vaccine.

The table lists this clonotype with a few counts. The chain combines TRBV5-1 with TRBJ2-7; D is perhaps TRBD2 (6 bases). The germline V and J ends were trimmed by 0 bases and 2 bases, with 9 bases remaining between them. The V gene's germline CDR1 is SGHRS and CDR2 YFSETQ. The length of the CDR3 is 14 residues. Written as DNA, the CDR3 is TGCGCCAGCAGCTTGGCCGCGGGGACCTACGAGCAGTACGTC. Its translation: CASSLAAGTYEQYV.

In its sample, this clonotype was seen many times. The chain couples TRBV11-2 to TRBJ2-3; possibly TRBD2 for D (7 bases). This CDR3 has 16 residues. Germline V gene lookup returns CDR1 SGHAT and CDR2 FQNNGV. The V gene lost 4 bases and the J gene lost 9 bases, with 23 bases spanning the gap. CDR3 bases: TGTGCCAGCAGCTATCCGCCAGCGGCGGGGGCATACACGCAGTATTTT. Its translation is CASSYPPAAGAYTQYF.

This clonotype was detected a few times. The chain combines TRBV5-1 with TRBJ1-1, with 7 bases aligning to TRBD1. This CDR3 has 16 residues. J lost 1 base, V lost 4 bases, and 10 bases had no gene match. Germline V lookup: CDR1 SGHRS, CDR2 YFSETQ. DNA of the CDR3: TGCGCCAGCAGCCCCGAACCGACAGGGTGGAACACTGAAGCTTTCTTT. Its protein product is CASSPEPTGWNTEAFF. The variable domain in full, with the rest retrieved from reference TRBV5-1 and TRBJ1-1, is KAGVTQTPRYLIKTRGQQVTLSCSPISGHRSVSWYQQTPGQGLQFLFEYFSETQRNKGNFPGRFSGRQFSNSRSEMNVSTLELGDSALYLCASSPEPTGWNTEAFFGQGTRLTVV.

At least ten counts were recorded for this clonotype. The J gene is TRBJ1-1, the V gene TRBV7-2; TRBD1 might be the D (6 bases). V dropped 1 base and J dropped 0 bases, with 9 bases sitting between them. Germline values: CDR1 SGHTA, CDR2 FQGNSA. This CDR3 comprises 15 residues. The chain's CDR3 is CASSLVGGLNTEAFF. CDR3 nucleotide sequence: TGTGCCAGCAGCTTAGTAGGGGGGTTGAACACTGAAGCTTTCTTT.

The rearrangement uses TRBV13 and TRBJ2-1; 10 bases are a match to TRBD2. This CDR3 has 16 residues. Germline loops: CDR1 PRHDT, CDR2 FYEKMQ (reference sequence). Unmatched junction bases numbered 8, after V lost 5 bases and J lost 4 bases. For the CDR3, the DNA is TGTGCCAGCAGCCCCCGGTGGACTAGCGGTTACAATGAGCAGTTCTTC. Translated: CASSPRWTSGYNEQFF.

CDR3 in DNA: TGTGCCAGCAGCAGCGACAGGGCTTCTGGGGCCAACGTCCTGACTTTC. As protein: CASSSDRASGANVLTF. The chain is built from TRBV6-2 or TRBV6-3 and TRBJ2-6, with TRBD1 matching over 7 bases. The CDR3 contains 16 residues. V lost 6 bases and J lost 1; bases outside the gene matches: 6. Per the germline V gene, CDR1 is MNHEY and CDR2 is SVGEGT.

In its sample, this clonotype was seen a few times. The V gene is TRBV18, the J gene TRBJ1-1; possibly TRBD1 for D (5 bases). The CDR3 consists of 13 residues. Germline V gene sequence: CDR1 KGHSH, CDR2 LQKENI. Between the trimmed V and J ends, which lost 4 bases and 5 bases, there was a span of 11 bases. DNA of the CDR3: TGTGCCAGCTCACGACTCCAGGGAACTGAAGCTTTCTTT. Its translation is CASSRLQGTEAFF.

The V gene is TRBV20-1, the J gene TRBJ2-7; either TRBD1 or TRBD2 may fit D (6 bases each). Germline V gives CDR1 DFQATT, CDR2 SNEGSKA (reference sequence). The CDR3 runs to 14 residues. V was pared by 6 bases and J by 4 bases, with 19 bases between. The CDR3 sequence: CSAPDSGAPYEQYV. Written as DNA, the CDR3 is TGCAGTGCGCCAGATTCGGGGGCCCCTTACGAGCAGTACGTC.

The V call is TRBV28, the J call TRBJ2-7; D is unresolved. The CDR3 runs 13 residues. V was cut by 3 bases and J by 7 bases, with 13 bases left in between. CDR1 and CDR2 from the germline V gene are MDHEN and SYDVKM. The CDR3 loop reads CASSLGSRSEQYV. CDR3 bases: TGTGCCAGCAGTTTGGGGTCACGCAGTGAGCAGTACGTC.

The gene calls are TRBV9 and TRBJ1-2; weak D call: TRBD1 (6 bases). V shed 3 bases and J shed 5 bases, with 11 bases lying between them. This CDR3 contains 13 residues. Germline V CDR1 and CDR2: SGDLS, YYNGEE. Here the CDR3 DNA reads TGTGCCAGCAGCGGTCAAGGGGGGTATGGCTACACCTTC. Translating gives CASSGQGGYGYTF.

The sample holds many counts of this clonotype. V is TRBV5-6 and J is TRBJ1-2; D is uncertain. Germline V CDR1 and CDR2: SGHDT, YYEEEE. The CDR3 spans 17 residues. V lost 6 bases to trimming and J lost 4 bases, with 25 bases between them. In DNA, the CDR3 is TGTGCCAGCATCAACCAAAAGAGAGGGCGTGGGTTCTATGGCTACACCTTC. Amino acid sequence: CASINQKRGRGFYGYTF.

The table lists this clonotype with a few counts. The J gene is TRBJ2-3, the V gene TRBV7-2; TRBD1 might be the D (6 bases). Germline loops: CDR1 SGHTA, CDR2 FQGNSA. CDR3 length: 16 amino acids. V was trimmed by 7 bases and J by 4 bases, leaving 21 bases between them. CDR3 DNA sequence: TGTGCCAGCACCTACAGGGCAGGGAATTCAGCAGATACGCAGTATTTT. This codes for CASTYRAGNSADTQYF.

This clonotype was detected only a few times. The chain is built from TRBV2 and TRBJ2-5; 11 positions agree with TRBD2. In germline, CDR1 is SNHLY, CDR2 FYNNEI. J gave up 1 base and V 8 bases, and 3 bases lay outside the gene matches. The CDR3 spans 14 residues. This chain's CDR3 is CASDLAGGQETQYF. As DNA, the CDR3 is TGTGCCAGCGATCTAGCGGGGGGCCAAGAGACCCAGTACTTC.

Many counts were recorded for this clonotype. V gene TRBV30 combines with J gene TRBJ2-5, with D maybe TRBD2 (6 bases). V shed 4 bases and J shed 2 bases, with 11 bases lying between them. This CDR3 contains 13 residues. Looked up from germline, CDR1 is GTSNPN and CDR2 is SVGIG (reference sequence). In DNA, the CDR3 is TGTGCCTGGAATCGCCGGGGGCAAGAGACCCAGTACTTC. Protein: CAWNRRGQETQYF. Looking up the rest from reference TRBV30 and TRBJ2-5 gives the full variable domain: SQTIHQWPATLVQPVGSPLSLECTVEGTSNPNLYWYRQAAGRGLQLLFYSVGIGQISSEVPQNLSASRPQDRQFILSSKKLLLSDSGFYLCAWNRRGQETQYFGPGTRLLVL.

This clonotype was recorded many times. This chain connects TRBV20-1 to TRBJ2-1; a possible D gene is TRBD2 (6 bases). In germline, CDR1 is DFQATT, CDR2 SNEGSKA (reference sequence). V shed 0 bases and J shed 6 bases, with 12 bases lying between them. This CDR3 has 14 residues. The CDR3 bases are TGCAGTGCTAGAGAAGGGACTGGGATCAATGAGCAGTTCTTC. It encodes CSAREGTGINEQFF.

This clonotype appeared a few times. The CDR3 nucleotides read TGTGCCAGCAGCCAAGAACTAAACTGGGAGCTGTTTTTT. Translation gives CASSQELNWELFF. This sequence joins TRBV4-2 and TRBJ2-2; D is undetermined. Trimming pared 0 bases from V and 9 bases from J, leaving 8 bases between. Germline V lookup: CDR1 LGHNA, CDR2 YNFKEQ. The CDR3 spans 13 residues.

This clonotype was detected many times. This chain links TRBV18 with TRBJ2-3; D ambiguous. The CDR3 extends over 13 amino acids. V was trimmed by 5 bases and J by 2 bases, leaving 8 bases between them. CDR1 and CDR2 from the germline V gene are KGHSH and LQKENI. The CDR3 DNA reads TGTGCCAGCTCATCGGAGTACACAGATACGCAGTATTTT. Residues: CASSSEYTDTQYF.

This clonotype occurred a few times. The chain combines TRBV12-3 or TRBV12-4 with TRBJ2-5; 8 positions agree with TRBD1. V was pared by 7 bases and J by 1 base, with 5 bases of the junction left unmatched. This CDR3 is 14 amino acids long. CDR3 nucleotide sequence: TGTGCCAGCACCCGTGGGACAGGCCAAGAGACCCAGTACTTC. Encoded protein: CASTRGTGQETQYF.

This clonotype came up many times. The J gene is TRBJ2-2, the V gene TRBV7-6, with D perhaps being TRBD1 or TRBD2 (5 bases each). Germline loops: CDR1 SGHVS, CDR2 FNYEAQ. The CDR3 has 15 amino acids. Between the trimmed V and J ends, which lost 1 base and 4 bases, there was a span of 10 bases. The CDR3 nucleotides are TGTGCCAGCAGCTTAGTGAGGGGCGTCACCGGGGAGCTGTTTTTT. As protein: CASSLVRGVTGELFF.

This clonotype was counted only a few times. The DNA of the CDR3 is TGTGCCAGCTCTTCCAGCGGAGGTTATAGCAATCAGCCCCAGCATTTT. Translated, it gives CASSSSGGYSNQPQHF. The V gene is TRBV18, the J gene TRBJ1-5, with no clear D. Germline lookup yields CDR1 KGHSH and CDR2 LQKENI. V was pared by 6 bases and J by 0 bases, with 15 bases between. The CDR3 covers 16 residues.

This clonotype has only a few counts. V and J are TRBV7-9 and TRBJ2-5; weak D call: TRBD2 (7 bases). The V and J ends lost 3 bases and 7 bases respectively, with 18 bases between them. The V gene's germline CDR1 is SEHNR and CDR2 FQNEAQ (reference sequence). This CDR3 contains 15 residues. CDR3 loop: CASSFGGRGARTQYF. The CDR3 DNA sequence: TGTGCCAGCAGCTTTGGCGGCCGGGGGGCCCGGACCCAGTACTTC.

A word on this clonotype: One end of the junction does not line up with germline, which may come from a read error. This chain joins TRBV7-2 and TRBJ2-3, with D hard to call. Germline V lookup: CDR1 SGHTA, CDR2 FQGNSA. The CDR3 contains 12 residues. Here the CDR3 DNA reads TGTGCCAGCAGGCAAAGCACAGATGCGCAGTATTTT. It specifies CASRQSTDAQYF.

The chain recombines TRBV25-1 with TRBJ2-7; 7 bases are a match to TRBD1. The CDR3 runs 15 residues. Germline CDR1 is MGHDK and CDR2 is SYGVNS. The V segment lost 8 bases and the J segment 6 bases; nucleotides outside the gene matches: 16. CDR3 sequence reads: CASCSVSRAGGEQYF. The CDR3 region has the DNA TGTGCCAGCTGTAGCGTATCCCGGGCAGGGGGCGAGCAGTACTTC.

This clonotype has more than one count but fewer than ten. The V call is TRBV6-4, the J call TRBJ1-1; D remains ambiguous. The CDR3 spans 13 residues. The germline V gene encodes CDR1 MRHNA and CDR2 SNTAGT. V was pared by 9 bases and J by 0 bases, with 11 bases between. This CDR3 reads CASSAELNTEAFF. Here the CDR3 DNA reads TGTGCCAGTTCGGCAGAGTTGAACACTGAAGCTTTCTTT.

This clonotype appeared a few times. The V gene is TRBV10-3, the J gene TRBJ2-1, with 12 nucleotides matching TRBD2. With V trimmed by 7 bases and J by 6 bases, 4 bases remained unmatched. The germline CDR1 and CDR2 sequences are ENHRY and SYGVKD. The CDR3 length is 14 residues. CDR3 coding DNA: TGTGCCATCACAGTGACTAGCGGGGGCAATGAGCAGTTCTTC. It encodes CAITVTSGGNEQFF.

This clonotype occurred a few times. J is TRBJ1-5 and V is TRBV20-1; tentative D call: TRBD1 (6 bases). The CDR3 runs 15 residues. Germline V gives CDR1 DFQATT, CDR2 SNEGSKA (reference sequence). Trimming removed 6 bases from V and 0 bases from J, with 15 bases in between. In DNA form, the CDR3 reads TGCAGTGCCTCGAGGGGGATTGATAGCAATCAGCCCCAGCATTTT. Translating gives CSASRGIDSNQPQHF.

The chain employs TRBV24-1 and TRBJ2-7, with 8 positions matching TRBD1. Unmatched junction bases numbered 13, after V lost 2 bases and J lost 5 bases. The germline CDR1 and CDR2 sequences are KGHDR and SFDVKD. The CDR3 sequence is 17 residues long. For the CDR3, the DNA is TGTGCCACCAGTGATTCGAGGGTCGACAGGGGTTGGGACGAGCAGTACTTC. Protein product: CATSDSRVDRGWDEQYF.